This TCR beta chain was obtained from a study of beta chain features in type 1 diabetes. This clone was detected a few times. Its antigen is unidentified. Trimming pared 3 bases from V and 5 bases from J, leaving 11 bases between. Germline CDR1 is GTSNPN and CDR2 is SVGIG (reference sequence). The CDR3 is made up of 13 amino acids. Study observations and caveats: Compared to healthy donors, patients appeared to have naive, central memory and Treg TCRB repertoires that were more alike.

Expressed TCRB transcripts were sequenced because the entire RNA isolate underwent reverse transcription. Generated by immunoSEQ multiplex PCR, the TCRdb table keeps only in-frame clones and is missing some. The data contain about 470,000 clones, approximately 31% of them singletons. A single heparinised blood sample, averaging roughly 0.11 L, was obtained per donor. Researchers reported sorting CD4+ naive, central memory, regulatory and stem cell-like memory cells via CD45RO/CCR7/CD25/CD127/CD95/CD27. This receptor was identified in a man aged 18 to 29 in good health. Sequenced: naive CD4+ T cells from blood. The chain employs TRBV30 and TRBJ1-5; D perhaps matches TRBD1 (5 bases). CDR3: CAWRQGQYQPQHF. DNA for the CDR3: TGTGCCTGGAGGCAGGGCCAATATCAGCCCCAGCATTTT.